This T cell receptor beta chain was documented in a study of cytomegalovirus exposure and HLA in healthy donors. Study summary: A later analysis reported the same platform for the roughly 120 validation repertoires and the 666 first-cohort repertoires.

The table came from immunoSEQ multiplex PCR; TCRdb's copy has only in-frame clones and leaves some out. The profile shows a few hundred thousand clones, about 86% of them singletons. General study results and limits: CMV antigen specificity of three CMV-associated chains was confirmed in vitro. Across donors, most TCRs were seen rarely, yet some public ones were widespread. For cytomegalovirus status, the classifier reportedly gave diagnoses with high specificity and sensitivity.

The CDR3 is 13 amino acids. The V and J ends lost 6 bases and 0 bases respectively, with 9 bases between them. Germline V gene sequence: CDR1 ENHRY, CDR2 SYGVKD. This clone was seen a single time. What it recognizes is unknown. The sequence derives from a woman in her late teens or twenties in good health and CMV-seronegative. V usage is TRBV10-3 and J usage is TRBJ2-7; D may be TRBD2 (6 bases). The sequenced sample consisted of PBMCs. In DNA, the CDR3 is TGTGCCATCAGGGACGGGAGCTCCTACGAGCAGTACTTC. Translating it yields CAIRDGSSYEQYF.